A selection of T cell receptor beta chains follows, all from one sample in a study of blood T cell repertoires in COVID-19. Libraries were prepared by immunoSEQ multiplex PCR; TCRdb keeps only in-frame clonotypes and omits some of them. The sample holds 250,000 to 350,000 clones; roughly 90% are singletons and the top ten take approximately 0.85%. The sequencing sample was made of peripheral blood. Receptor source: a woman in her 40s who had recovered from COVID-19. CDR3s leave out the opening cysteine and the closing phenylalanine or tryptophan.

J: TRBJ2-5
V: TRBV28
CDR3: ASRGRGLVETQY

J: TRBJ1-1
V: TRBV19
CDR3: ASRWTGANTEAF

J: TRBJ2-7
V: TRBV27
CDR3: ASSLSGTKFPYEQY

J: TRBJ2-1
V: TRBV11-2
CDR3: ASSFGRGNEQF

J: TRBJ1-2
V: TRBV9
CDR3: ASSVDRSNYGYT

J: TRBJ1-4
V: TRBV5-4
CDR3: ASSDQGVSNEKLF

J: TRBJ2-3
V: TRBV5-1
CDR3: ASSLVAGGADTQY

J: TRBJ2-7
V: TRBV19
CDR3: ASSLKGLAGDEQY

J: TRBJ2-1
V: TRBV28
CDR3: ASTGGLGVYNEQF

J: TRBJ1-3
V: TRBV10-3
CDR3: AISESGGAGNTIY

J: TRBJ2-3
V: TRBV7-2
CDR3: ASSLDWAGGYDTQY

J: TRBJ1-1
V: TRBV4-2
CDR3: ASSRQGEFMGTEAF

J: TRBJ1-2
V: TRBV5-4
CDR3: ASSQGSEAGHSRGYT

J: TRBJ1-2
V: TRBV24-1
CDR3: ATSDEVGGYT

J: TRBJ1-1
V: TRBV29-1
CDR3: SVLTENTEAF

J: TRBJ2-6
V: TRBV28
CDR3: AISKGQRANVLT

J: TRBJ2-7
V: TRBV5-4
CDR3: ASSSTSTGGQGAYEQY

J: TRBJ2-7
V: TRBV19
CDR3: ASSIVQGAPYEQY

J: TRBJ1-4
V: TRBV3-1/TRBV3-2
CDR3: ASSQDSHEKLF

J: TRBJ2-1
V: TRBV19
CDR3: ASSITHGTGTAVGEQF

J: TRBJ2-5
V: TRBV10-3
CDR3: AISESPGGETQY

J: TRBJ2-7
V: TRBV6-1
CDR3: ASSEVIGTGGYEQY

J: TRBJ2-5
V: TRBV7-9
CDR3: ASSLGTSQETQY

J: TRBJ2-2
V: TRBV2
CDR3: ASSRQGPETGELF

J: TRBJ2-7
V: TRBV5-4
CDR3: ASSLGLAGVIDEQY

J: TRBJ2-5
V: TRBV14
CDR3: ASSHGLAGAYTQETQY

J: TRBJ2-2
V: TRBV18
CDR3: ASSGSRTPNTGELF

J: TRBJ2-3
V: TRBV28
CDR3: ASSASTDTQY

J: TRBJ2-1
V: TRBV6-2/TRBV6-3
CDR3: ASSNGQGAKYNEQF

J: TRBJ2-2
V: TRBV3-1/TRBV3-2
CDR3: ASDSRLAGTGELF

J: TRBJ2-5
V: TRBV4-2
CDR3: ASSQASGWGETQY

J: TRBJ2-2
V: TRBV4-2
CDR3: ASSQESGANTGELF

J: TRBJ2-2
V: TRBV10-3
CDR3: AISGAAGTNTGELF

J: TRBJ2-3
V: TRBV18
CDR3: ASSLFQQEGTDTQY

J: TRBJ1-5
V: TRBV19
CDR3: ASSTPDRFNQPQH

J: TRBJ2-2
V: TRBV14
CDR3: ASSIGTGGTGELF

J: TRBJ1-1
V: TRBV4-1
CDR3: ASSEPGGSAEAF

J: TRBJ2-1
V: TRBV11-2
CDR3: ASSLDAGGLFNEQF

J: TRBJ2-1
V: TRBV5-1
CDR3: ASSSGLAGGNEQF

J: TRBJ2-5
V: TRBV6-4
CDR3: ASRMARQGWETQY

J: TRBJ2-2
V: TRBV12-3/TRBV12-4
CDR3: ASRPGTGELF

J: TRBJ2-5
V: TRBV24-1
CDR3: ATSDSDRDDGLGETQY

J: TRBJ2-5
V: TRBV5-1
CDR3: ASSLAGSLETQY

J: TRBJ2-7
V: TRBV9
CDR3: ASSGGDEQY

J: TRBJ2-3
V: TRBV24-1
CDR3: ATSDPGTSGTDTQY

J: TRBJ2-2
V: TRBV28
CDR3: ASRANTGELF

J: TRBJ2-5
V: TRBV13
CDR3: ASSLAASGNIYSQETQY

J: TRBJ2-2
V: TRBV28
CDR3: ASSSRGLTGELF

J: TRBJ2-5
V: TRBV11-3
CDR3: ASSLRASGSVETQY

J: TRBJ2-3
V: TRBV24-1
CDR3: ATSDLVRGSTDTQY

J: TRBJ1-3
V: TRBV9
CDR3: ASSVVDRGNTIY

J: TRBJ2-2
V: TRBV5-4
CDR3: ASSLSGLNTGELF

J: TRBJ2-2
V: TRBV30
CDR3: AWSVTSGATGELF

J: TRBJ2-7
V: TRBV29-1
CDR3: SGGGPAGGPYEQY

J: TRBJ2-7
V: TRBV7-2
CDR3: ASSLSGSYEQY

J: TRBJ2-3
V: TRBV30
CDR3: AWTPGTDTQY

J: TRBJ2-7
V: TRBV11-2
CDR3: ASSLRGPGLAGQEQY

J: TRBJ2-1
V: TRBV5-4
CDR3: ASSRGGTDNEQF

J: TRBJ1-2
V: TRBV27
CDR3: ASSTQDRSNNYGYT